The next 12 T cell receptor beta chains were all read from a single sample in a study of T cells expressing NK-cell markers. TCRdb reanalyzed the 5' RACE reads and collapses them to one entry per CDR3 protein, without DNA. The sample totals hundreds of thousands of distinct CDR3 sequences. The sample consisted of blood T cells: a sorted CD56 or NKG2C T cell subset, CD4+ or CD8+ T cells, or bulk PBMC T cells (not recorded which). The receptor source for this set is a man aged 18 to 29 in good health.

This chain connects TRBV5-5 to TRBJ2-2; TCRdb's assignment of TRBD1 cannot be checked, as there is no DNA. This CDR3 region has 16 residues. The germline V gene has CDR1 SGHKS and CDR2 YYEKEE (reference sequence). The CDR3: CASSGEGGGITGELFF.

The chain couples TRBV7-2 to TRBJ2-2; lacking DNA, the TRBD2 call made by TCRdb goes unchecked. The CDR3 has 17 amino acids. Germline V gene sequence: CDR1 SGHTA, CDR2 FQGNSA. This chain's CDR3 is CASSPPGLAVNTGELFF.

The chain links TRBV11-2 to TRBJ2-3; the D call of TRBD1 rests on TCRdb alone, since no DNA is present to check it. This CDR3 is 16 amino acids long. The germline gives CDR1 SGHAT, CDR2 FQNNGV. The CDR3 spells CASSFSGTDSTDTQYF.

The chain combines TRBV7-9 with TRBJ2-1; there is no DNA to check the TCRdb D call of TRBD1. The CDR3 totals 14 residues. Germline lookup yields CDR1 SEHNR and CDR2 FQNEAQ (reference sequence). CDR3 sequence reads: CASSPKTGRDEQFF. Full variable domain (rest looked up from reference TRBV7-9 and TRBJ2-1): DTGVSQNPRHKITKRGQNVTFRCDPISEHNRLYWYRQTLGQGPEFLTYFQNEAQLEKSRLLSDRFSAERPKGSFSTLEIQRTEQGDSAMYLCASSPKTGRDEQFFGPGTRLTVL.

V usage is TRBV20-1 and J usage is TRBJ2-7; the TCRdb D gene call, TRBD2, has no DNA to confirm it. CDR1 and CDR2 (germline): DFQATT, SNEGSKA (reference sequence). This CDR3 is built from 15 residues. The CDR3 protein is CSARAPSGGHYEQYF.

The chain links TRBV7-6 to TRBJ2-4. Germline loops: CDR1 SGHVS, CDR2 FNYEAQ. CDR3 size: 15 residues. The CDR3 region is CASRLAELAKNIQYF.

This chain uses TRBV3-1 with TRBJ2-1; without DNA, the TCRdb call of TRBD2 cannot be checked. Germline V lookup: CDR1 LGHDT, CDR2 YNNKEL (reference sequence). The length of the CDR3 is 18 residues. Here the CDR3 reads CASSQEGSGLLNYNEQFF.

CDR3 residues: CASSLQKGSQNTGELFF. The chain joins TRBV12-3 or TRBV12-4 to TRBJ2-2. The length of the CDR3 is 17 residues.

The rearrangement links TRBV18 to TRBJ2-7; the TCRdb call, TRBD1, lacks DNA for checking. Per the germline V gene, CDR1 is KGHSH and CDR2 is LQKENI. This CDR3 region has 14 residues. The CDR3 loop reads CASSVDSAGHEQYF.

This rearrangement joins TRBV5-6 to TRBJ2-7; the TCRdb D gene call, TRBD1, has no DNA to confirm it. Germline V gene lookup returns CDR1 SGHDT and CDR2 YYEEEE. The CDR3 is 15 residues long. The CDR3 spells CASSPRDRDSYEQYF.

This chain uses TRBV28 with TRBJ2-7; TCRdb indicates TRBD1, and absent DNA this call remains unverified. Germline V gene sequence: CDR1 MDHEN, CDR2 SYDVKM. The CDR3 sequence is 13 residues long. The CDR3 region is CASSLSRGYEQYF.

This chain connects TRBV14 to TRBJ2-1. This CDR3 comprises 15 residues. CDR1 is SGHDN and CDR2 is FVKESK in the germline V gene. The CDR3 reads CASSQGWLAGDEQFF.